This T cell receptor beta chain was observed in a study of T cell changes during pregnancy in multiple sclerosis. The repertoire was sequenced with immunoSEQ multiplex PCR; TCRdb's copy has only in-frame clones and lacks some. The sample has over 60,000 clones; around 93% are singletons. This CDR3 has 14 residues. In germline, CDR1 is MNHEY, CDR2 SMNVEV (reference sequence). V shed 6 bases, J shed 5 bases, and the junction held 7 bases outside the gene matches. This TCR derives from a female donor with multiple sclerosis, enrolled in a pregnancy study. The chain couples TRBV27 to TRBJ2-7; the match to TRBD1 covers 10 bases. The sequencing used peripheral blood, collected in the first trimester of pregnancy. Here the CDR3 reads CASSSWTGGNEQYF. CDR3 bases: TGTGCCAGCAGCTCGTGGACAGGGGGGAACGAGCAGTACTTC.